This T cell receptor beta chain came from a study of T cell clonotyping in hematopoietic cell transplantation. Here immunoSEQ multiplex PCR was the method, and the copy in TCRdb shows in-frame clones only, minus some. The sample includes 11,000 or so clones, under 55% of them seen just once. A note on this clone: The antigen is not known.

General study findings and limits: Pathologically expanded recipient clonotypes increased progressively from day 30 to day 180 as diversity fell. Cells were unsorted, so CD4 and CD8 contributions were not separated. Few recipient clonotypes overlapped donors; over 95% were de novo at given depth.

V lost 0 bases to trimming and J lost 7 bases, with 10 bases between them. The CDR3 has 14 residues. CDR1 and CDR2 (germline): MNHEY, SVGAGI. The rearrangement uses TRBV6-5 and TRBJ2-1; D uncertain. Sequenced sample: peripheral blood mononuclear cells. The TCR originated in a man in his forties or fifties in good health. Some clones in this sample may be carry-over from other donors' samples. In DNA, the CDR3 is TGTGCCAGCAGTTACTCCTTGACCGAGAATGAGCAGTTCTTC. Residues: CASSYSLTENEQFF.